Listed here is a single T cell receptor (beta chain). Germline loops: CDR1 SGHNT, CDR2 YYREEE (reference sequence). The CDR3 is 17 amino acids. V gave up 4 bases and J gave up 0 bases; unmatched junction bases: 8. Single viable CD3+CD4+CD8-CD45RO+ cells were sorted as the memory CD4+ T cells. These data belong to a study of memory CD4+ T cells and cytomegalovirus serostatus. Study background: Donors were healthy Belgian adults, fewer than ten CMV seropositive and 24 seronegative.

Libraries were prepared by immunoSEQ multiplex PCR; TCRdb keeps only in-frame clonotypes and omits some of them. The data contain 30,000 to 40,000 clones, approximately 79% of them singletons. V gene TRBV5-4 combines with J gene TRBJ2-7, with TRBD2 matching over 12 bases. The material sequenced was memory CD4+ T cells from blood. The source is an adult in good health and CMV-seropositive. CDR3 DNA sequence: TGTGCCAGCAGCCCCGGGACTAGCGGGTCCATCTCCTACGAGCAGTACTTC. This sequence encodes CASSPGTSGSISYEQYF.